The clone carrying this TCR beta chain was recorded a few times. What it recognizes is unknown. This entry comes from a study of cytomegalovirus exposure and HLA in healthy donors. Study at large: An early release of data contained 75 million to 90 million unique TCRs, which came from HLA-typed donors. Overall study results and limits: Because they were indistinguishable, some V segments, including TRBV6-2 and TRBV6-3, were excluded. It was taken for granted in presence/absence analyses that sequencing depth across donors was roughly uniform.

The PCR ran on 60 Vbeta and 13 Jbeta primers. TCRdb's copy holds only in-frame clones and misses some; the assay was immunoSEQ multiplex PCR. The sample yields 120,000 or so clones, around 80% seen once. The germline V gene has CDR1 SNHLY and CDR2 FYNNEI. Trimming pared 6 bases from V and 5 bases from J, leaving 15 bases between. The CDR3 spans 14 residues. The genes are TRBV2 and TRBJ2-3; possibly TRBD2 for D (5 bases). This sequence originates from a man over 45 in good health and CMV-seronegative. Sequenced input: PBMCs. The CDR3 nucleotides read TGTGCCAGCAGCGAAATACTAGAGGGAGATACGCAGTATTTT. It codes for CASSEILEGDTQYF.